This TCR beta chain was captured by sequencing in a study of shared clonotypes between healthy human individuals. Study-wide results and caveats: When compared with the clonotypes that were shared by all four sorted-subset donors, the non-shared clonotypes turned out to have lower generation probabilities. Between four donors, naive CD4 clonotypes were shared at a level of about 5%.

On this clone itself: The antigen is undetermined.

Naivety among CD8 cells was defined by CD45RO negativity and positive CCR7 selection, thereby excluding terminally differentiated effector memory CD45RA+ cells. Deep level was the assay's run setting. Sorted-subset replicate PCR reactions were performed with 200 ng DNA, corresponding to roughly 30,000 T cell genomes. Profiled with immunoSEQ multiplex PCR; TCRdb holds only in-frame clones, not every one. The table lists about 2 million clones, roughly 94% of them singletons. Germline values: CDR1 LNHDA, CDR2 SQIVND (reference sequence). The CDR3 is made up of 13 amino acids. Trimming took off 4 bases at V and 0 bases at J, with 7 bases between the two ends.

Sequencing was done on a sample of naive CD8+ T cells sorted from blood. The rearrangement joins TRBV19 to TRBJ2-7; D remains ambiguous. The TCR was taken from a man aged 18 to 30 in good health. This CDR3 reads CASSKHSSYEQYF. Written as DNA, the CDR3 is TGTGCCAGTAGTAAACACAGCTCCTACGAGCAGTACTTC.